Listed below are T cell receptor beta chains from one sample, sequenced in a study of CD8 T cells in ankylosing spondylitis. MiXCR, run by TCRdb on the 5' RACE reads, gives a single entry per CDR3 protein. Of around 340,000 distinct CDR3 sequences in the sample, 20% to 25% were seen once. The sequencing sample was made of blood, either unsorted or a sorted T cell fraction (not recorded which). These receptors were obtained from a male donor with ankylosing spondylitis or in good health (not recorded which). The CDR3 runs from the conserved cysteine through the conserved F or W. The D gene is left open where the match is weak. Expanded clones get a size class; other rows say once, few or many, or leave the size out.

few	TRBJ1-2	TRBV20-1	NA	CSASVSYGYTF	TGCAGTGCTAGCGTTAGCTATGGCTACACCTTC
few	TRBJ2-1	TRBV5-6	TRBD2	CASSHGGANEQFF	TGTGCCAGCAGCCACGGGGGGGCCAATGAGCAGTTCTTC
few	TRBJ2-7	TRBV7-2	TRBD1	CASSLVDRQREQYF	TGTGCCAGCAGCTTAGTGGACAGGCAGCGCGAGCAGTACTTC
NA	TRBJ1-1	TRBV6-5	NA	CASSNMGVPSEAFF	TGTGCCAGCAGTAACATGGGGGTTCCGTCTGAAGCTTTCTTT
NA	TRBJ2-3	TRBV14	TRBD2	CASSQGYGGNTDTQYF	TGTGCCAGCAGCCAAGGGTACGGGGGGAACACAGATACGCAGTATTTT
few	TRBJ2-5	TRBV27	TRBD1	CASSLGGQGNWAAQYF	TGTGCCAGCAGTTTGGGAGGACAGGGGAATTGGGCGGCCCAGTACTTC
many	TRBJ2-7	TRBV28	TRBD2	CASSPRLAGLYEQYF	TGTGCCAGCAGTCCCCGACTAGCGGGGCTCTACGAGCAGTACTTC
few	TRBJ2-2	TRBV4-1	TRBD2	CASSQVLAGVGNTGELFF	TGCGCCAGCAGCCAAGTACTAGCGGGGGTGGGGAACACCGGGGAGCTGTTTTTT
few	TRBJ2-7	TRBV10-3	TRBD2	CAISEAGGSYEQYF	TGTGCCATCAGTGAAGCGGGGGGAAGCTACGAGCAGTACTTC
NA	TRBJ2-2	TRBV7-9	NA	CASSPRSGMGELFF	TGTGCCAGCAGCCCTAGGTCCGGTATGGGGGAGCTGTTTTTT
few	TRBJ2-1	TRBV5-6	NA	CASTPGDPSNEQFF	TGTGCCAGCACCCCGGGGGACCCATCGAATGAGCAGTTCTTC
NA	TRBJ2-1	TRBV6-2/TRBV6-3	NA	CASSYETSSYNEQFF	TGTGCCAGCAGTTACGAGACTAGCTCCTACAATGAGCAGTTCTTC
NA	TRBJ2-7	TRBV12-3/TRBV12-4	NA	CASSSSFAHEQYF	TGTGCCAGCAGCTCGTCGTTTGCCCACGAGCAGTACTTC
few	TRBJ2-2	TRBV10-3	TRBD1	CAVLSGTGDTGELFF	TGTGCCGTGCTCAGCGGGACAGGGGACACCGGGGAGCTGTTTTTT
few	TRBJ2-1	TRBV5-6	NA	CASSPDRNSYNEQFF	TGTGCCAGCAGCCCGGACAGAAACTCCTACAATGAGCAGTTCTTC
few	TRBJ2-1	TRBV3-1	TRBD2	CASSQEGGEDEQFF	TGTGCCAGCAGCCAAGAGGGAGGGGAAGATGAGCAGTTCTTC
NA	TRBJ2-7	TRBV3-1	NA	CASSQEGLAFEQYF	TGTGCCAGCAGCCAAGAGGGACTGGCGTTTGAGCAGTACTTC
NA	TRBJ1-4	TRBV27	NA	CASSSRGRGEKLFF	TGTGCCAGCAGTTCGAGGGGACGGGGTGAAAAACTGTTTTTT
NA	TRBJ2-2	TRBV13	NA	CASSLGQPTNTGELFF	TGTGCCAGCAGCTTAGGGCAGCCTACGAACACCGGGGAGCTGTTTTTT
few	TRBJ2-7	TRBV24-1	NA	CATSAGTSYEQYF	TGTGCCACCAGTGCGGGGACCTCCTACGAGCAGTACTTC
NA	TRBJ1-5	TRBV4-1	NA	CASSQVLAGTQPQHF	TGCGCCAGCAGCCAAGTTTTGGCGGGTACTCAGCCCCAGCATTTT
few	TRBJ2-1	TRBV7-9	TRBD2	CASTGRGNEQFF	TGTGCCAGCACTGGGAGGGGCAATGAGCAGTTCTTC
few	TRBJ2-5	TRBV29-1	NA	CSVGGFETQYF	TGCAGCGTTGGGGGCTTCGAGACCCAGTACTTC
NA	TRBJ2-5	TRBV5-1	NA	CASSLGSPRETQYF	TGCGCCAGCAGCTTGGGGTCCCCCAGAGAGACCCAGTACTTC
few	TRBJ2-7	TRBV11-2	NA	CASSSGPSSYEQYF	TGTGCCAGCAGCTCGGGACCGAGCTCCTACGAGCAGTACTTC
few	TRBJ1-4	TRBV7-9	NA	CASSLGRNEKLFF	TGTGCCAGCAGCCTGGGACGGAACGAAAAACTGTTTTTT
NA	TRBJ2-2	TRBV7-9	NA	CASSLRRANTGELFF	TGTGCCAGCAGCTTACGACGGGCAAACACCGGGGAGCTGTTTTTT
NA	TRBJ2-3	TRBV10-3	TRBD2	CAISEGLAASRDTQYF	TGTGCCATCAGTGAGGGACTAGCGGCGTCTCGAGATACGCAGTATTTT
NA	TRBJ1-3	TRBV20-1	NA	CSAATGTGNTIYF	TGCAGTGCCGCAACAGGGACTGGAAACACCATATATTTT
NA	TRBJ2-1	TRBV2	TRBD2	CASSTPRGGGALNEQFF	TGTGCCAGCAGTACCCCCCGCGGCGGGGGGGCCCTTAATGAGCAGTTCTTC
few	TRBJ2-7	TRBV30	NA	CAWSVGSYYEQYF	TGTGCCTGGAGTGTAGGCAGTTACTACGAGCAGTACTTC
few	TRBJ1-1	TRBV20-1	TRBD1	CSARDRGGTEAFF	TGCAGTGCGAGGGACAGGGGTGGGACTGAAGCTTTCTTT
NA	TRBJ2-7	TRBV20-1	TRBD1	CSASEDRAVEQYF	TGCAGTGCTAGTGAGGACAGGGCTGTCGAGCAGTACTTC
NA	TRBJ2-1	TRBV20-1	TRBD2	CSAPNGLAGYNEQFF	TGCAGTGCCCCTAACGGACTAGCGGGATACAATGAGCAGTTCTTC
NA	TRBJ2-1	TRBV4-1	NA	CASSQRTGASSYNEQFF	TGCGCCAGCAGCCAGAGGACGGGGGCCAGCTCCTACAATGAGCAGTTCTTC
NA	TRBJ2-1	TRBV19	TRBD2	CASTRGGEFGDEQFF	TGTGCCAGTACCCGGGGGGGCGAATTTGGGGATGAGCAGTTCTTC
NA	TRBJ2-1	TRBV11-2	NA	CASSPPTIHNEQFF	TGTGCCAGCAGCCCCCCGACTATACACAATGAGCAGTTCTTC
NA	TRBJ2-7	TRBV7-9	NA	CASSNRDTEYYEQYF	TGTGCCAGCAGCAACCGGGACACGGAGTACTACGAGCAGTACTTC
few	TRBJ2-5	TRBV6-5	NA	CASSYEVQETQYF	TGTGCCAGCAGTTACGAGGTCCAAGAGACCCAGTACTTC
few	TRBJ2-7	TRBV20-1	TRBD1	CSARDPGQFSYEQYF	TGCAGTGCTAGAGATCCGGGACAGTTCTCCTACGAGCAGTACTTC
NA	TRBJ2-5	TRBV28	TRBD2	CASSPGTIEETQYF	TGTGCCAGCAGCCCCGGGACTATTGAAGAGACCCAGTACTTC
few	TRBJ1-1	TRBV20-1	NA	CSARTLSGTEAFF	TGCAGTGCTCGGACCCTAAGTGGCACTGAAGCTTTCTTT
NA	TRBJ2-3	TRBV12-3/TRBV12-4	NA	CASSPTYGDTQYF	TGTGCCAGCAGTCCTACCTACGGAGATACGCAGTATTTT
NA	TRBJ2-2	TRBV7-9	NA	CASSLGPPSNTGELFF	TGTGCCAGCAGCCTCGGGCCCCCTTCGAACACCGGGGAGCTGTTTTTT
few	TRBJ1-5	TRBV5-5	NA	CASSLAGSAQPQHF	TGTGCCAGCAGCTTGGCAGGGTCCGCTCAGCCCCAGCATTTT
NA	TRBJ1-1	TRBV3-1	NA	CASSQSPATEEAFF	TGTGCCAGCAGCCAATCCCCGGCGACAGAAGAAGCTTTCTTT
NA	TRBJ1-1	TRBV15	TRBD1	CATSRSDRAWGTEAFF	TGTGCCACCAGCAGATCGGACAGGGCCTGGGGCACTGAAGCTTTCTTT
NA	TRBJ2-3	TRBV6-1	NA	CASRAFQADTQYF	TGTGCCAGCAGGGCCTTCCAGGCGGATACGCAGTATTTT
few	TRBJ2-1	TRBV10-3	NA	CAISEVERGYNEQFF	TGTGCCATCAGTGAGGTCGAGCGTGGCTACAATGAGCAGTTCTTC
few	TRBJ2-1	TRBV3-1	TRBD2	CASSQELAGAFYNEQFF	TGTGCCAGCAGCCAAGAACTAGCGGGGGCTTTCTACAATGAGCAGTTCTTC
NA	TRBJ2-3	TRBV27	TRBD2	CASSLPLAGGPDTQYF	TGTGCCAGCAGTCTCCCTCTAGCGGGGGGTCCAGATACGCAGTATTTT
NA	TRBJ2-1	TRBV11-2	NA	CASRPKGLLYNEQFF	TGTGCCAGCAGGCCTAAGGGACTTCTCTACAATGAGCAGTTCTTC
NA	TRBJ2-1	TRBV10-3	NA	CAIRPDYRNNEQFF	TGTGCCATCAGGCCGGATTATCGCAACAATGAGCAGTTCTTC
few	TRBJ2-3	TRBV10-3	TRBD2	CAISNPGLAASTDTQYF	TGTGCCATCAGCAACCCGGGACTAGCGGCTAGCACAGATACGCAGTATTTT
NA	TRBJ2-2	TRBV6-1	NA	CASISPGAGDTGELFF	TGTGCCAGCATCAGTCCCGGGGCAGGGGACACCGGGGAGCTGTTTTTT
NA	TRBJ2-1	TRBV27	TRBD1	CASSLGTGVRNEQFF	TGTGCCAGCAGTTTGGGGACAGGGGTAAGGAATGAGCAGTTCTTC
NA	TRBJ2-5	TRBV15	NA	CATRGGRTTQETQYF	TGTGCCACCAGGGGTGGAAGGACTACCCAAGAGACCCAGTACTTC
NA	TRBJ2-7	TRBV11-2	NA	CASSFLGEATYEQYF	TGTGCCAGCAGCTTCCTCGGTGAGGCCACCTACGAGCAGTACTTC
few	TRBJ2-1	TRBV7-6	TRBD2	CASSLTGLENNEQFF	TGTGCCAGCAGCTTAACGGGACTAGAAAACAATGAGCAGTTCTTC
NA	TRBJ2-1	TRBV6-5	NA	CASSSRPVYGEQFF	TGTGCCAGCAGCTCTCGGCCCGTATATGGCGAGCAGTTCTTC